This T cell receptor beta chain originates from a study of metastatic and nonmetastatic thyroid tumors. A remark on this clone: Antigen: not known.

Study-level points and caveats: For both blood and tumor, malignant thyroid tumors reportedly showed significantly higher TCR beta diversity than benign nodules did.

Thyroid surgery took place with no prior treatment in any patient. In the original processing: To classify distant metastasis in papillary thyroid cancer, a model was built from CDR3 differences across clinicopathological groups. TCRdb recomputed clones from the PCR reads via MiXCR. TCRdb, not the authors, supplied the V and J calls. The data show over 20,000 clones, with about a quarter seen just once and 15% to 20% held by the top ten. The receptor comes from a male donor with papillary thyroid cancer or a benign thyroid nodule (not recorded which). Some clones in this sample may be carry-over from other donors' samples. Sequencing used blood.

The CDR3 region is CASSLMPGGEQYF. Here the CDR3 DNA reads TGCGCCAGCAGCTTGATGCCAGGGGGCGAGCAGTACTTC. This chain joins TRBV5-1 and TRBJ2-7; 7 bases are a match to TRBD1. Germline CDR1 reads SGHRS; CDR2 reads YFSETQ. The CDR3 spans 13 residues. Losses at the gene ends were 1 base for V and 6 bases for J; bases not matched to a gene: 4.